The 26 T cell receptor beta chains listed next were all sequenced from one sample in a study of T cells in Graves' hyperthyroidism and ophthalmopathy. It was RNA transcripts that yielded the amplified TCR beta CDR3 regions. TCR CDR3 underwent first-round RT-PCR with the HTBI primer set. TCRdb ran MiXCR on the multiplex PCR reads and lists one entry per CDR3 protein. The repertoire holds some 700,000 distinct CDR3 sequences, with 17% as singletons. Material for sequencing was blood. The receptor source for this set is a man aged 45-65 years with Graves' hyperthyroidism.

This chain uses TRBV27 with TRBJ2-7; 7 bases line up with TRBD2. Trimming at V came to 5 bases and at J to 2 bases, leaving 6 bases not matched to a gene. The CDR3 is 14 residues long. The germline V gene encodes CDR1 MNHEY and CDR2 SMNVEV (reference sequence). The CDR3 DNA reads TGTGCCAGCAGTCACGGGAGCGGGGCCTACGAGCAGTACTTC. It yields the protein CASSHGSGAYEQYF.

There are a few counts of this clonotype. This chain uses TRBV7-6 with TRBJ2-6; 7 nucleotides match TRBD1. V trimming: 5 bases; J trimming: 0 bases; junction bases outside the gene matches: 7. This CDR3 comprises 17 residues. Germline CDR1 reads SGHVS; CDR2 reads FNYEAQ. The CDR3 reads CASSPRDRTSGANVLTF. The CDR3 DNA reads TGTGCCAGCAGCCCCCGGGACAGAACCTCTGGGGCCAACGTCCTGACTTTC.

Many counts were recorded for this clonotype. The V gene is TRBV28, the J gene TRBJ1-2; the D is unclear. In germline, CDR1 is MDHEN, CDR2 SYDVKM. V was shortened by 2 bases and J by 8 bases, with 12 bases between the two germline ends. The CDR3 is 13 residues long. The CDR3 spells CASSLLGFRGYTF. The CDR3 DNA reads TGTGCCAGCAGTTTACTGGGGTTTCGGGGCTACACCTTC.

The sample holds a few counts of this clonotype. The CDR3 sequence is CSARDYTIQETQYF. The CDR3 nucleotides read TGCAGTGCTAGAGATTATACGATTCAAGAGACCCAGTACTTC. The chain combines TRBV20-1 with TRBJ2-5; D uncertain. Deletions cut 0 bases from V and 2 bases from J, with 10 bases between. The germline V gene encodes CDR1 DFQATT and CDR2 SNEGSKA (reference sequence). The CDR3 runs to 14 residues.

This clonotype came up many times. The V call is TRBV7-6, the J call TRBJ2-3; 7 bases agree with TRBD2. CDR1 SGHVS and CDR2 FNYEAQ come from the germline V gene. V dropped 4 bases and J dropped 2; count of bases not matched to a gene: 6. The CDR3 is 15 residues long. The CDR3 DNA reads as TGTGCCAGCAGCTCCCCTAGCGGAGTCACAGATACGCAGTATTTT. Protein: CASSSPSGVTDTQYF.

V gene TRBV10-3 combines with J gene TRBJ2-1, with D possibly matching TRBD1 (5 bases). CDR3 length equals 14 residues. Per germline, CDR1 ENHRY and CDR2 SYGVKD. V gave up 0 bases and J gave up 7 bases, with 10 bases separating them. CDR3 sequence reads: CAISESGVRNEQFF. The CDR3 DNA is TGTGCCATCAGTGAGTCAGGGGTAAGAAATGAGCAGTTCTTC.

This clonotype was recorded at least ten times. This chain connects TRBV12-3 or TRBV12-4 to TRBJ1-2, with D uncertain. V was shortened by 0 bases and J by 3 bases, with 5 bases between the two germline ends. There are 13 residues in the CDR3. The CDR3 is CASSLAYDYGYTF. The CDR3 DNA follows: TGTGCCAGCAGTTTAGCCTACGACTATGGCTACACCTTC.

V usage is TRBV6-1 and J usage is TRBJ2-3, with 13 bases fitting TRBD2. V shed 6 bases and J 3 bases; nucleotides not matched to a gene: 6. The CDR3 spans 16 residues. Germline V lookup: CDR1 MNHNS, CDR2 SASEGT. CDR3 in DNA: TGTGCCAGCAGGACGGGACTAGCGGGACAGACAGATACGCAGTATTTT. This gives the protein CASRTGLAGQTDTQYF.

This chain joins TRBV19 and TRBJ2-7; 8 bases align to TRBD2. V lost 4 bases, J lost 2 bases, and 4 bases stayed unmatched. The CDR3 is made up of 14 amino acids. From germline, CDR1 is LNHDA and CDR2 SQIVND (reference sequence). CDR3 bases: TGTGCCAGTAGTAGGGGACTAGGTCCCTACGAGCAGTACTTC. It specifies CASSRGLGPYEQYF.

This clonotype appeared a few times. The chain has TRBV7-2 and TRBJ2-2; D call uncertain. This CDR3 has 15 amino acids. Looked up from germline, CDR1 is SGHTA and CDR2 is FQGNSA. With 1 base removed from V and 0 bases from J, the gap between germline ends came to 6 bases. The CDR3 sequence is CASSLGAPNTGELFF. Here the CDR3 DNA reads TGTGCCAGCAGCTTAGGAGCCCCGAACACCGGGGAGCTGTTTTTT.

This clonotype was counted at least ten times. The rearrangement joins TRBV19 to TRBJ1-1, with unresolved D. The V and J ends lost 4 bases and 0 bases respectively, with 15 bases between them. There are 16 residues in the CDR3. Germline CDR1 and CDR2: LNHDA and SQIVND (reference sequence). DNA for the CDR3: TGTGCCAGTAGTAACCCTGGGCCGGGAATGAACACTGAAGCTTTCTTT. Translated: CASSNPGPGMNTEAFF.

V and J are TRBV20-1 and TRBJ2-4; 9 bases match TRBD1. Germline assignment: CDR1 DFQATT and CDR2 SNEGSKA (reference sequence). Trimming cost V 6 bases and J 7 bases; bases outside gene matches: 4. The CDR3 runs 12 residues. In DNA form, the CDR3 reads TGCAGTGCGGTACAGGGGGCGAACATTCAGTACTTC. It is translated as CSAVQGANIQYF.

The chain links TRBV20-1 to TRBJ2-7, with 8 bases identical to TRBD1. The junction had 8 bases not matched to a gene; V was cut back by 6 bases and J by 1 base. The germline V gene encodes CDR1 DFQATT and CDR2 SNEGSKA (reference sequence). The CDR3 has 14 residues. CDR3 DNA: TGCAGTGCCGAGCGGACAGGGCATTCCTACGAGCAGTACTTC. Translated: CSAERTGHSYEQYF.

In this sample, this clonotype turned up many times. The CDR3 reads CASFDRFDYGYTF. CDR3 coding DNA: TGTGCCAGCTTCGACAGGTTCGACTATGGCTACACCTTC. The V and J genes are TRBV28 and TRBJ1-2; possibly TRBD1 for D (6 bases). This CDR3 has 13 residues. The germline CDR1 and CDR2 sequences are MDHEN and SYDVKM. V was pared by 8 bases and J by 3 bases, with 13 bases between.

This clonotype was seen many times. The chain employs TRBV20-1 and TRBJ2-7, with D perhaps matching TRBD1 (7 bases). The CDR3 covers 14 residues. In germline, CDR1 is DFQATT, CDR2 SNEGSKA (reference sequence). The germline V and J ends were trimmed by 6 bases and 0 bases, with 15 bases remaining between them. Here the CDR3 DNA reads TGCAGTGCCATGGCGGGACAGCCCTCCTACGAGCAGTACTTC. Protein sequence: CSAMAGQPSYEQYF.

This chain connects TRBV5-1 to TRBJ2-1; no reliable D call. CDR1 and CDR2 (germline): SGHRS, YFSETQ. Trimming removed 2 bases at V and 0 bases at J, with 6 bases between. The CDR3 runs 14 residues. CDR3 residues: CASSLSPSYNEQFF. CDR3 DNA: TGCGCCAGCAGCTTAAGTCCCTCCTACAATGAGCAGTTCTTC.

This clonotype was seen ten or more times. The chain couples TRBV27 to TRBJ2-7; 7 nucleotides align to TRBD1. V trimming: 1 base; J trimming: 6 bases; junction bases outside the gene matches: 12. Germline CDR1 is MNHEY and CDR2 is SMNVEV (reference sequence). This CDR3 is 16 amino acids long. DNA of the CDR3: TGTGCCAGCAGTTTATGGTCCGGGACAGTTCCTCTCGAGCAGTACTTC. Protein product: CASSLWSGTVPLEQYF.

Regarding this clonotype: Sequence at one end of the junction differs from germline and may be a read error. The chain links TRBV6-5 to TRBJ2-7; 8 nucleotides align to TRBD2. CDR1 and CDR2 (germline): MNHEY, SVGAGI. This CDR3 contains 15 residues. CDR3 sequence reads: CASGYSSAGGYEQYF. In nucleotides, the CDR3 is TGTGCCAGCGGTTACTCATCCGCGGGAGGCTACGAGCAGTACTTC.

This clonotype was observed at least ten times. J is TRBJ2-1 and V is TRBV27; the D is unclear. Per the germline V gene, CDR1 is MNHEY and CDR2 is SMNVEV (reference sequence). CDR3 length: 14 residues. Trimming removed 5 bases from V and 0 bases from J, with 8 bases in between. The CDR3 nucleotides read TGTGCCAGCAGTCGTTATGCCTCCTACAATGAGCAGTTCTTC. Translation: CASSRYASYNEQFF.

This clonotype came up many times. The rearrangement joins TRBV20-1 to TRBJ2-5; tentative D call: TRBD2 (6 bases). The CDR3 contains 14 residues. Germline V CDR1 and CDR2: DFQATT, SNEGSKA (reference sequence). Trimming took off 0 bases at V and 5 bases at J, with 13 bases between the two ends. The DNA of the CDR3 is TGCAGTGCTAGAGATAGGCAGGGAGGCGAGACCCAGTACTTC. Its translation is CSARDRQGGETQYF.

This sequence joins TRBV28 and TRBJ1-5; D call uncertain. Per the germline V gene, CDR1 is MDHEN and CDR2 is SYDVKM. V was shortened by 3 bases and J by 5 bases, with 11 bases between the two germline ends. This CDR3 is 14 amino acids long. The CDR3 DNA follows: TGTGCCAGCAGTTTGAGAGACACCTATCAGCCCCAGCATTTT. Translating gives CASSLRDTYQPQHF.

The gene calls are TRBV4-1 and TRBJ1-2; 12 positions agree with TRBD1. The CDR3 runs 17 residues. The V and J ends lost 2 bases and 7 bases, in that order; junction bases with no gene match: 11. Germline V gene lookup returns CDR1 MGHRA and CDR2 YSYEKL. The CDR3 DNA reads as TGCGCCAGCAGCCAACAACCGCCGGGACAGGGGGCGGGTGGCTACACCTTC. Its translation: CASSQQPPGQGAGGYTF.

The sample holds many counts of this clonotype. This chain joins TRBV12-3 or TRBV12-4 and TRBJ2-1, with 15 bases matching TRBD2. With V trimmed by 5 bases and J by 3 bases, 5 bases remained unmatched. There are 17 residues in the CDR3. The CDR3 protein is CASSGTSGRRDYNEQFF. CDR3 bases: TGTGCCAGCAGTGGGACTAGCGGGAGGAGGGACTACAATGAGCAGTTCTTC.

This clonotype was seen many times. The chain couples TRBV20-1 to TRBJ2-1, with 7 bases that match TRBD1. V trimming: 7 bases; J trimming: 10 bases; junction bases outside the gene matches: 10. Per the germline V gene, CDR1 is DFQATT and CDR2 is SNEGSKA (reference sequence). This CDR3 contains 12 residues. The CDR3 here is CSELGGWREQFF. As DNA, the CDR3 is TGCAGTGAACTAGGGGGCTGGCGGGAGCAGTTCTTC.

At least ten counts were recorded for this clonotype. The J gene is TRBJ2-3, the V gene TRBV27, with 16 bases aligning to TRBD2. The CDR3 length is 20 residues. Germline V gene data show CDR1 as MNHEY and CDR2 as SMNVEV (reference sequence). The trim removed 5 bases at V and 2 bases at J, leaving 13 bases unmatched. The CDR3 sequence is CASSLVPSGLAGGNTDTQYF. The CDR3 DNA reads as TGTGCCAGCAGTCTAGTCCCATCGGGACTAGCGGGAGGGAACACAGATACGCAGTATTTT.

The V call is TRBV6-2 or TRBV6-3, the J call TRBJ2-1, with D unclear. The CDR3 spans 14 residues. The germline CDR1 and CDR2 sequences are MNHEY and SVGEGT. V dropped 7 bases and J dropped 4 bases, with 14 bases sitting between them. The CDR3 bases are TGTGCCAGCACGGACCGTACCATGTACAATGAGCAGTTCTTC. Its translation is CASTDRTMYNEQFF.